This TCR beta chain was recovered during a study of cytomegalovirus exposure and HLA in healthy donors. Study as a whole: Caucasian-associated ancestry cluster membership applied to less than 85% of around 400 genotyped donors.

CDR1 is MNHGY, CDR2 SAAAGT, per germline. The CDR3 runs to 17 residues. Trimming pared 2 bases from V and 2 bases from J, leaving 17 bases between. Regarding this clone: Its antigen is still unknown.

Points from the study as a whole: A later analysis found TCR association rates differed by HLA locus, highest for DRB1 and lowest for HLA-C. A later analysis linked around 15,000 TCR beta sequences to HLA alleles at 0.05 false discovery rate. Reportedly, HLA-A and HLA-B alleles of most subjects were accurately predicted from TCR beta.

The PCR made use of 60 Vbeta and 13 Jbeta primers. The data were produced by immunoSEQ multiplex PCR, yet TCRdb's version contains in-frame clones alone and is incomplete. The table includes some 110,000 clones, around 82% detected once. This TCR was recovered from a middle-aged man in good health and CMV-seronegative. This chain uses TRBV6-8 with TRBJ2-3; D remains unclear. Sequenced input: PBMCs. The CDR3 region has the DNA TGTGCCAGCAGTTACGGAGAGATATACGTCGCCACAGATACGCAGTATTTT. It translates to CASSYGEIYVATDTQYF.